Listed below are T cell receptor beta chains from one sample, sequenced in a study of shared clonotypes between healthy human individuals. Data came from immunoSEQ multiplex PCR; TCRdb stores just in-frame clones and leaves some out. The table records around 180,000 clones, roughly 91% of them present only once. Sequences were obtained from naive CD4+ T cells sorted from blood. The receptor set was obtained from a woman aged 25-40 years in good health. CDR3s include the opening cysteine and the closing phenylalanine or tryptophan. The D gene is left open where the match is weak. Some rows have no size entry. The others give once, few or many, or a class for an expanded clone.

TRBV5-1	NA	TRBD2	CASSLASGSFYEQYF
TRBV28	NA	NA	CAIRGGGSYEQYF
TRBV30	NA	TRBD1	CAWSAPGQEGFEQYF
TRBV5-1	NA	NA	CASSLGTGNTEAFF
TRBV4-2	NA	TRBD2	CASSLIPRTSGSWGIHNEQFF
TRBV11-2	NA	TRBD1	CASSLDGQGSAPSYEQYF
TRBV30	NA	TRBD1	CAWKYGTGPYNEQFF
TRBV29-1	NA	NA	CSALKGEGNTEAFF
TRBV28	few	TRBD2	CASSSDGEGYF
TRBV6-6	once	TRBD1	CASRPDRVEGNTIYF
TRBV7-2	NA	NA	CASSFLGSSYEQYF
TRBV30	NA	NA	CAWTHGAQGTDTEAFF
TRBV25-1	NA	NA	CASRAYYEQYF
TRBV30	NA	NA	CAWSVRRGFLNTEAFF
TRBV15	once	NA	CATKPSRVTDTQYF
TRBV27	NA	NA	CASSLFGRGHEQYF
TRBV29-1	NA	TRBD1	CSVAYTGTGAYEQYF
TRBV19	NA	NA	CASSRLARETQYF
TRBV18	NA	NA	CASSPGGTYEQYF
TRBV6-1	NA	NA	CASKSAVGLYYGYTF
TRBV7-3	NA	TRBD1	CASSSTGGETQYF
TRBV28	once	TRBD2	CASSSSTLAGANTGELFF
TRBV19	NA	TRBD1	CASRRRDRGGQPQHF
TRBV19	NA	NA	CASKSGPGTWNTEAFF
TRBV19	once	NA	CASSGQLNYGYTF
TRBV30	NA	TRBD2	CAWSELAEQFF
TRBV15	NA	NA	CATSREPESSEQYF
TRBV7-9	NA	NA	CASGQDGHILSIYF